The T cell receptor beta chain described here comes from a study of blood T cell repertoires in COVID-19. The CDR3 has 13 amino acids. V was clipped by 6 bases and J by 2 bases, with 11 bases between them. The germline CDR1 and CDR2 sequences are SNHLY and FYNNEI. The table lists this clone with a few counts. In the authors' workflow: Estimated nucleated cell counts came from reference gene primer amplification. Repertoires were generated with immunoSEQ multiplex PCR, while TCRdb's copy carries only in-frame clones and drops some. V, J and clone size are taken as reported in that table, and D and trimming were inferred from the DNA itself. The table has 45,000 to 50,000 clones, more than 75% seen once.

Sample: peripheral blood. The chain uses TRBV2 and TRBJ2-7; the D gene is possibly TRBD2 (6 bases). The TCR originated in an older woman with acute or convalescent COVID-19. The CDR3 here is CASSRDSAYEQYF. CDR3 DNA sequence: TGTGCCAGCAGCCGGGACTCAGCCTACGAGCAGTACTTC.